Listed here are 3 T cell receptor beta chains from one sample, sequenced in a study of shared clonotypes between healthy human individuals. It was CD45RO-negative cells, positively selected for CCR7, that made up naive CD8 cells, with terminally differentiated effector memory CD45RA+ cells excluded. Data came from immunoSEQ multiplex PCR; TCRdb stores just in-frame clones and leaves some out. Of 550,000 to 750,000 clones in the sample, nearly 97% were seen once. The sample comprised naive CD8+ T cells sorted from blood. The receptors stem from a woman under 40 in good health.

The chain recombines TRBV28 with TRBJ2-3, with D possibly matching TRBD1 (7 bases). Germline V gives CDR1 MDHEN, CDR2 SYDVKM. This CDR3 is 15 amino acids long. Trimming removed 1 base at V and 6 bases at J, with 14 bases between. The CDR3 protein is CASSLLTGEADTQYF. In DNA, the CDR3 is TGTGCCAGCAGTTTATTAACAGGGGAGGCCGATACGCAGTATTTT.

This chain connects TRBV11-2 to TRBJ2-7; TRBD1 might be the D (6 bases). Germline V gene sequence: CDR1 SGHAT, CDR2 FQNNGV. This CDR3 has 12 amino acids. The germline V and J ends were trimmed by 5 bases and 3 bases, with 8 bases remaining between them. DNA of the CDR3: TGTGCCAGCAGCCAGGGGTACTACGAGCAGTACTTC. This encodes CASSQGYYEQYF.

The rearrangement uses TRBV4-1 and TRBJ1-6; D unresolved. The CDR3 is 15 residues long. The V and J ends lost 0 bases and 0 bases respectively, with 3 bases between them. Germline loops: CDR1 MGHRA, CDR2 YSYEKL. Here the CDR3 reads CASSQESSYNSPLHF. DNA of the CDR3: TGCGCCAGCAGCCAAGAGAGCTCCTATAATTCACCCCTCCACTTT.